The 6 T cell receptor beta chains below were found in one sample sequenced in a study of early T cells in non-severe SARS-CoV-2 infection. One entry per CDR3 protein, called by TCRdb with MiXCR from the 5' RACE reads. The profile shows some 60,000 distinct CDR3 sequences, 10% to 15% of them singletons. Source: whole blood, taken at baseline. These receptors all come from an adult who was a healthcare worker with PCR-confirmed SARS-CoV-2 infection or an uninfected control (not recorded which).

This clonotype has just a few counts. The V call is TRBV19, the J call TRBJ1-4, with a tentative D call TRBD1 (5 bases). The CDR3 covers 15 residues. The V gene's germline CDR1 is LNHDA and CDR2 SQIVND (reference sequence). V shed 5 bases and J shed 4 bases, with 14 bases lying between them. CDR3 nucleotide sequence: TGTGCCAGTAGTTTCGGGGGATACGGTAATGAAAAACTGTTTTTT. Translating gives CASSFGGYGNEKLFF.

The chain employs TRBV12-3 or TRBV12-4 and TRBJ2-3, with 7 bases lining up with TRBD2. Trimming cost V 0 bases and J 6 bases; bases outside gene matches: 12. The CDR3 length is 17 residues. The CDR3 region is CASSLALTSDRADTQYF. The CDR3 coding sequence is TGTGCCAGCAGTTTAGCGCTAACTAGCGACCGGGCTGATACGCAGTATTTT.

The rearrangement uses TRBV2 and TRBJ2-7; possibly TRBD2 for D (6 bases). The germline V and J ends were trimmed by 1 base and 1 base, with 8 bases remaining between them. The length of the CDR3 is 14 residues. The germline V gene has CDR1 SNHLY and CDR2 FYNNEI. CDR3 coding DNA: TGTGCCAGCAGTGAAGTGGCGGGATCCTACGAGCAGTACTTC. Its protein product is CASSEVAGSYEQYF.

This clonotype appeared a few times. The chain recombines TRBV7-2 with TRBJ2-6, with TRBD2 matching over 8 bases. This CDR3 spans 18 amino acids. With V trimmed by 4 bases and J by 0 bases, 8 bases remained unmatched. Germline V CDR1 and CDR2: SGHTA, FQGNSA. CDR3 in amino acids: CASSSFGSGSSGANVLTF. DNA for the CDR3: TGTGCCAGCAGCTCCTTCGGGAGCGGGAGCTCTGGGGCCAACGTCCTGACTTTC.

Many counts were recorded for this clonotype. Given the absence of the conserved phenylalanine or tryptophan at the CDR3 end, a read error is likely. No DNA is shown, since the ends of the CDR3 on it are uncertain; the CDR3 is the one TCRdb lists. The chain links TRBV13 to TRBJ1-1; TRBD1, the table's D call, lacks a check against the DNA. The germline gives CDR1 PRHDT, CDR2 FYEKMQ (reference sequence). The CDR3 has 13 amino acids, counting both end residues. CDR3 sequence: CASSLRGAEDGFV.

CDR3 sequence (DNA): TGTGCCAGCAGTTCCTTAGGGAACACTGAAGCTTTCTTT. It encodes CASSSLGNTEAFF. This chain links TRBV6-6 with TRBJ1-1; D gene uncertain. The CDR3 runs 13 residues. Germline V gene lookup returns CDR1 MNHNY and CDR2 SVGAGI (reference sequence). V lost 4 bases and J lost 1, with 7 bases in between.